This paragraph covers one T cell receptor beta chain sequence. Antigen unknown. These data belong to a study of OX40 agonist ivuxolimab in advanced cancers. General study results and limits: Researchers report that CD8+ T cells had, on average, more expanded clones than CD4+. Clonal expansion was seen in CD4+ and CD8+ blood T cells by week 6 at 0.1 to 3.0 mg/kg.

The CDR3 consists of 14 residues. V gave up 2 bases and J gave up 2 bases, with 7 bases separating them. CDR1 is MDHEN and CDR2 is SYDVKM in the germline V gene. Generated by immunoSEQ multiplex PCR, the TCRdb table keeps only in-frame clones and is missing some. The repertoire has roughly 38,000 clones, about 87% of them found once; the top ten carry about a third. Blood samples were obtained at baseline, cycle 4 day 1, and cycle 7 day 1. J is TRBJ1-3 and V is TRBV28; TRBD1 might be the D (6 bases). The sequence derives from an adult with an advanced solid tumor such as melanoma, head and neck, liver or kidney cancer. The sample consisted of CD4+ or CD8+ T cells sorted from blood, taken in a trial of the OX40 agonist ivuxolimab. CDR3 residues: CASSLPGAGNTIYF. The CDR3 DNA follows: TGTGCCAGCAGTTTACCAGGGGCTGGAAACACCATATATTTT. The full variable domain, its missing parts supplied by reference TRBV28 and TRBJ1-3, is DVKVTQSSRYLVKRTGEKVFLECVQDMDHENMFWYRQDPGLGLRLIYFSYDVKMKEKGDIPEGYSVSREKKERFSLILESASTNQTSMYLCASSLPGAGNTIYFGEGSWLTVV.